A selection of T cell receptor beta chains follows, all from one sample in a study of T cells in Graves' hyperthyroidism and ophthalmopathy. Via MiXCR, TCRdb re-called the multiplex PCR reads, giving one row per CDR3 protein. The sample lists 250,000 or so distinct CDR3 sequences, less than 20% occurring once. The sequencing input was blood. These receptors all come from a woman aged 18-29 years with Graves' ophthalmopathy. The CDR3 runs from the conserved cysteine through the conserved F or W. The D gene is left open where the match is weak.

>TRBV25-1|16|-
CASSDLTGTYHNEQFF
>TRBV7-3|16|TRBD2
CASSLSPASGRVTQFF
>TRBV19|15|TRBD1
CASSITTGGANVLTF
>TRBV19|16|TRBD2
CASSPGLAGGADTQYF
>TRBV18|14|TRBD1
CASSSGTGFYGYTF
>TRBV12-3/TRBV12-4|14|-
CASSTLTHTDTQYF
>TRBV29-1|14|TRBD2
CSIVSGGIYNEQFF
>TRBV6-1|15|TRBD1
CASSGRDRGQETQYF
>TRBV11-2|14|TRBD1
CASSFDRGNSPLHF
>TRBV4-3|15|TRBD1
CASSLEQGVHTEAFF
>TRBV5-8|12|-
CASSLRPNEQFF
>TRBV2|15|TRBD1
CASSRQGTVNTEAFF
>TRBV4-2|17|-
CASSQDGTVLSGNTIYF
>TRBV7-9|14|-
CASSPRTTDYGYTF
>TRBV20-1|14|-
CSARRTSRSGELFF
>TRBV28|15|-
CASSPLDRRDEKLFF
>TRBV7-9|16|TRBD2
CASSFGTSGGYHEQFF
>TRBV5-6|14|-
CASSLERHSYEQYF
>TRBV13|15|TRBD1
CASSYGQGNVETQYF
>TRBV28|14|-
CASSSLGGRYEQYF
>TRBV20-1|11|-
CSAPLRAGYTF
>TRBV7-2|15|-
CASSLEGATGNTIYF
>TRBV30|15|-
CAWSPGHLSTDTQYF
>TRBV28|12|-
CASSLTDYEQYF
>TRBV28|13|-
CASSWDSDTEAFF
>TRBV19|14|-
CASSPGMLGTEAFF
>TRBV12-5|14|-
CASGSPGSNYGYTF
>TRBV7-2|15|-
CASSLLGGRYNEQFF
>TRBV28|14|-
CASSFGAWAVGYTF
>TRBV12-3/TRBV12-4|15|TRBD2
CASSLTSGRANEQFF
>TRBV5-1|17|TRBD1
CASSLVMTGADPGELFF
>TRBV5-6|16|-
CASSPRGGEITYEQYF
>TRBV15|17|TRBD2
CATSRGGTSGRADTQYF